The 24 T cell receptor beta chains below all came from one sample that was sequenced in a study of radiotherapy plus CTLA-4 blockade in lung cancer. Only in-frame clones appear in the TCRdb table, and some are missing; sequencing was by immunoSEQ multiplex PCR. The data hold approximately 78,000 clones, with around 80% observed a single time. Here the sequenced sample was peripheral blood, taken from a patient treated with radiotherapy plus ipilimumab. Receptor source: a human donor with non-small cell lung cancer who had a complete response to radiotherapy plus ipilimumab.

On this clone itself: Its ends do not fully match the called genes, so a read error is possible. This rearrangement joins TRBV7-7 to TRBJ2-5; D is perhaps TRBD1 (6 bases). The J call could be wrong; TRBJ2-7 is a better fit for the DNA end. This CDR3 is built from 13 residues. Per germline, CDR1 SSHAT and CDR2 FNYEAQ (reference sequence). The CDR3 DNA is TGTGCTAGCAGCTTAGAACAGGGCTACGAGCAGTACTTC. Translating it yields CASSLEQGYEQYF.

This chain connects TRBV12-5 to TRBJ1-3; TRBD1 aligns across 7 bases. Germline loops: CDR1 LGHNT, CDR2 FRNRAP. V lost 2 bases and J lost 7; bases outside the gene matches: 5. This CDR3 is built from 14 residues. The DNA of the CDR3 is TGTGCTAGTGGTTTGTCGACAGGGTGGAACACCATATATTTT. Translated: CASGLSTGWNTIYF.

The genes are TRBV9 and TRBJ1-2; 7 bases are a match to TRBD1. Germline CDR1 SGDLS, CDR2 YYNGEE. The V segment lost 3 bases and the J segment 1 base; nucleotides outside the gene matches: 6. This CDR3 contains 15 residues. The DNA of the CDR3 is TGTGCCAGCAGCGCCCGGACAGGCCTTAACTATGGCTACACCTTC. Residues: CASSARTGLNYGYTF.

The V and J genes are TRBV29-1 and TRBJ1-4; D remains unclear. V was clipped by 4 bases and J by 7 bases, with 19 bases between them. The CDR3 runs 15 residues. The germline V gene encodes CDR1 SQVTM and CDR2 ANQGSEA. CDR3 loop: CSVGAVIGTREKLFF. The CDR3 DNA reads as TGCAGCGTTGGGGCAGTTATAGGTACTCGTGAAAAACTGTTTTTT.

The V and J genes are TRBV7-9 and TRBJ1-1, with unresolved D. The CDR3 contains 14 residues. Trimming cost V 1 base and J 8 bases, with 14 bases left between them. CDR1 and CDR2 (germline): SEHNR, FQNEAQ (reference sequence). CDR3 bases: TGTGCCAGCAGCTTAGTGGCAGCGGGGTCCGAAGCTTTCTTT. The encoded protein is CASSLVAAGSEAFF.

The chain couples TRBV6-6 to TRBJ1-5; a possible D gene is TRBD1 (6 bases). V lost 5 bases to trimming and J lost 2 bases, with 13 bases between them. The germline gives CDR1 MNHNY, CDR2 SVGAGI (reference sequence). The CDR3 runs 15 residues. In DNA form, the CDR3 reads TGTGCCAGCAGTCCCGGGACACTCGGCAATCAGCCCCAGCATTTT. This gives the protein CASSPGTLGNQPQHF.

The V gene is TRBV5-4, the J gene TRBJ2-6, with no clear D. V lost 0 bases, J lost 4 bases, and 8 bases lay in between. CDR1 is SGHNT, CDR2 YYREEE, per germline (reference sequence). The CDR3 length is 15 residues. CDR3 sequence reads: CASSLGRTGANVLTF. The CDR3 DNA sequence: TGTGCCAGCAGCTTGGGGCGGACCGGGGCCAACGTCCTGACTTTC.

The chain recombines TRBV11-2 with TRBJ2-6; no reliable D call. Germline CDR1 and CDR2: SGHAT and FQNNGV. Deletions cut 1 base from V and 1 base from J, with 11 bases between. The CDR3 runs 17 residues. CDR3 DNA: TGTGCCAGCAGCTTAGGAGCTACTAAGTCTGGGGCCAACGTCCTGACTTTC. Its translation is CASSLGATKSGANVLTF.

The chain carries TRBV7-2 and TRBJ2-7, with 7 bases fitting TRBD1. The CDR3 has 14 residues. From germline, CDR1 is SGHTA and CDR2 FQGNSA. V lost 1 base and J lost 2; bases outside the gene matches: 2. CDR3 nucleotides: TGTGCCAGCAGCTTAGATCAGGGGGCCTACGAGCAGTACTTC. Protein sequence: CASSLDQGAYEQYF. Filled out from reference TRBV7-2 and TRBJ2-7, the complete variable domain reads GAGVSQSPSNKVTEKGKDVELRCDPISGHTALYWYRQSLGQGLEFLIYFQGNSAPDKSGLPSDRFSAERTGGSVSTLTIQRTQQEDSAVYLCASSLDQGAYEQYFGPGTRLTVT.

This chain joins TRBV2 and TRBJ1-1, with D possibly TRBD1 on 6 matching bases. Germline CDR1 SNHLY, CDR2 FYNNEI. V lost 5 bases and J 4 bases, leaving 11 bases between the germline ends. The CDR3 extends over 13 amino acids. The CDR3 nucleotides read TGTGCCAGCAGTACCGACAGGAGCACTGAAGCTTTCTTT. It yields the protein CASSTDRSTEAFF.

CDR3 sequence: CAISPGQGEQQYV. CDR3 sequence (DNA): TGTGCCATCAGTCCAGGACAGGGAGAGCAGCAGTACGTC. This chain connects TRBV10-3 to TRBJ2-7; 8 bases agree with TRBD1. This CDR3 comprises 13 residues. The germline V gene has CDR1 ENHRY and CDR2 SYGVKD. V shed 5 bases and J 8 bases; nucleotides not matched to a gene: 8.

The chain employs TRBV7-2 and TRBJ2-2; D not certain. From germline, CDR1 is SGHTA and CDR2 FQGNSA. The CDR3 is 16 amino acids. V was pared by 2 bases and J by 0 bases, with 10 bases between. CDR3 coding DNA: TGTGCCAGCAGCTTATACAGCTTCGCGAACACCGGGGAGCTGTTTTTT. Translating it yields CASSLYSFANTGELFF.

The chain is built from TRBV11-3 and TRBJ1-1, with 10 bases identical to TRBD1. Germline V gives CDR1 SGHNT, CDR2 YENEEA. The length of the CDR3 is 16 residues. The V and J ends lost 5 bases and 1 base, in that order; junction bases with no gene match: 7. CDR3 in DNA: TGTGCCAGCAGCGAAGACGGACAGGGGGGGAACACTGAAGCTTTCTTT. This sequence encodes CASSEDGQGGNTEAFF.

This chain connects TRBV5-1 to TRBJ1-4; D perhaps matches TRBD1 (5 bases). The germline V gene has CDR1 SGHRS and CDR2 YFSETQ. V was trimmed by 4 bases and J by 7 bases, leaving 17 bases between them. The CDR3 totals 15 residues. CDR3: CASSLGVGGGEKLFF. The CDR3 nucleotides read TGCGCCAGCAGCCTCGGGGTCGGGGGTGGTGAAAAACTGTTTTTT.

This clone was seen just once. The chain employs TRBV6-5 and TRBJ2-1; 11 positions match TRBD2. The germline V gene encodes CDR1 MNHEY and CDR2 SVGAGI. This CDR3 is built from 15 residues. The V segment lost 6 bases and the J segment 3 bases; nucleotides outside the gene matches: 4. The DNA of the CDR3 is TGTGCCAGCAGACCCGGGACTAGCGGCTACAATGAGCAGTTCTTC. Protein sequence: CASRPGTSGYNEQFF.

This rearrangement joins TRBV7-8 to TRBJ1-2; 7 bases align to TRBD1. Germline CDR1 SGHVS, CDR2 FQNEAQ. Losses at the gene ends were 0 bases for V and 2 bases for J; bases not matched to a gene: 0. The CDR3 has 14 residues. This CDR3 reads CASSLARGNYGYTF. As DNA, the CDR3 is TGTGCCAGCAGCTTAGCCAGGGGGAACTATGGCTACACCTTC.

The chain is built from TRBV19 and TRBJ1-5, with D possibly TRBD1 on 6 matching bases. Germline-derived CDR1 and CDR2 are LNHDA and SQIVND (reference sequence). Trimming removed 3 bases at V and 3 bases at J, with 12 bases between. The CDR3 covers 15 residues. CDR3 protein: CASSMTGGDNQPQHF. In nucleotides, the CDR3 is TGTGCCAGTAGTATGACAGGCGGTGACAATCAGCCCCAGCATTTT.

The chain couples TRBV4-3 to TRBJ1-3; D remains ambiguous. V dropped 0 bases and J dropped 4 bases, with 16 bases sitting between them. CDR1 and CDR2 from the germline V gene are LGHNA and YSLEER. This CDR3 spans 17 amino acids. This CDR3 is CASSQDGAVGSGNTIYF. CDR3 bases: TGCGCCAGCAGCCAAGATGGTGCGGTAGGCTCAGGAAACACCATATATTTT.

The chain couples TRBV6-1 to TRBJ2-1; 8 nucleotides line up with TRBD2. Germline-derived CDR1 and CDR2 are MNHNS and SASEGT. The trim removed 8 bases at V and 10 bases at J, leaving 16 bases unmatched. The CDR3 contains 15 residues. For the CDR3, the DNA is TGTGCCAGCTGCTGGTTGAGCGGGGGTACCAGGGAGCAGTTCTTC. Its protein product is CASCWLSGGTREQFF.

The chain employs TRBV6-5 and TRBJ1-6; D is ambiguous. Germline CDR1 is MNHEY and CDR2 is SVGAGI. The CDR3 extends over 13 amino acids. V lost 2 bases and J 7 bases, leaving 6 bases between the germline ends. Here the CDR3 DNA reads TGTGCCAGCAGTTACGCACTGAATTCACCCCTCCACTTT. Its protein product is CASSYALNSPLHF.

Here the CDR3 DNA reads TGCGCCAGCGCGACTAGCGCAAGCACAGATACGCAGTATTTT. Its translation: CASATSASTDTQYF. The chain carries TRBV5-1 and TRBJ2-3, with 8 bases aligning to TRBD2. V lost 7 bases to trimming and J lost 0 bases; unmatched junction nucleotides: 4. CDR3 size: 14 residues. Germline-derived CDR1 and CDR2 are SGHRS and YFSETQ.

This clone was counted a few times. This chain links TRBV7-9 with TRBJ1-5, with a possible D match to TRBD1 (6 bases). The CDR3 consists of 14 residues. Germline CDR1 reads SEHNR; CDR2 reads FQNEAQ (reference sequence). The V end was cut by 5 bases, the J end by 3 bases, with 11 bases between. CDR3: CASSLRGPNQPQHF. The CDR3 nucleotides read TGTGCCAGCAGCCTCAGGGGCCCCAATCAGCCCCAGCATTTT.

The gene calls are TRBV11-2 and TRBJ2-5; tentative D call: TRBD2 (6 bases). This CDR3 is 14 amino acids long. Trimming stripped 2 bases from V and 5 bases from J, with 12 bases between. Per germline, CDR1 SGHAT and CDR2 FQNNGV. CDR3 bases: TGTGCCAGCAGCTTACCGGGGGTGCGGGAGACCCAGTACTTC. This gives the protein CASSLPGVRETQYF.

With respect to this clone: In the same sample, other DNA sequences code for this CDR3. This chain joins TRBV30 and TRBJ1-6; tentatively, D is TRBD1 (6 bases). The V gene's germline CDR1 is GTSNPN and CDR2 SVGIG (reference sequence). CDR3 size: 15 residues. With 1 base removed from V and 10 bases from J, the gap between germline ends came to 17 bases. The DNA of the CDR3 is TGTGCCTGGAGTGGAAGGGGGGGTTGGGGGTCACCCCTCCACTTT. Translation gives CAWSGRGGWGSPLHF.